Below are 24 T cell receptor beta chains sequenced from a single sample in a study of shared clonotypes between healthy human individuals. TCRdb's copy holds only in-frame clones and misses some; the assay was immunoSEQ multiplex PCR. The table has some 96,000 clones, around 47% seen once. The specimen sequenced was PBMCs. These receptors all come from a woman in her thirties or forties in good health. Some clones in this sample may be carry-over from other donors' samples.

Within the sample, this clone is medium-sized. This chain uses TRBV7-3 with TRBJ2-2; 7 bases map to TRBD1. Losses at the gene ends were 4 bases for V and 4 bases for J; bases not matched to a gene: 9. The germline V gene encodes CDR1 SGHTA and CDR2 FQGTGA. The CDR3 is 16 amino acids. Here the CDR3 DNA reads TGTGCCAGCAGCTCGACAGGGTTTGCATCCACCGGGGAGCTGTTTTTT. It is translated as CASSSTGFASTGELFF.

This clone was found a few times. This sample includes further DNA sequences coding for the same CDR3. The chain's CDR3 is CATATGAVQETQYF. The DNA for the CDR3 is TGTGCCACCGCGACAGGTGCAGTACAAGAGACCCAGTACTTC. The V gene is TRBV27, the J gene TRBJ2-5; perhaps TRBD1 as D (6 bases). The V end lost 10 bases, the J end lost 2 bases, and 17 bases lay between the germline ends. Germline V gives CDR1 MNHEY, CDR2 SMNVEV (reference sequence). This CDR3 is 14 amino acids long.

The chain uses TRBV19 and TRBJ1-5, with 7 bases that match TRBD1. V trimming: 3 bases; J trimming: 3 bases; junction bases outside the gene matches: 8. CDR3 length: 16 residues. Germline V gene lookup returns CDR1 LNHDA and CDR2 SQIVND (reference sequence). The CDR3 sequence is CASSMTTGSANQPQHF. The CDR3 DNA reads TGTGCCAGTAGTATGACGACAGGGTCGGCCAATCAGCCCCAGCATTTT. The full variable domain, rest sourced from reference TRBV19 and TRBJ1-5, is DGGITQSPKYLFRKEGQNVTLSCEQNLNHDAMYWYRQDPGQGLRLIYYSQIVNDFQKGDIAEGYSVSREKKESFPLTVTSAQKNPTAFYLCASSMTTGSANQPQHFGDGTRLSIL.

At least ten counts were recorded for this clone. This sequence joins TRBV7-2 and TRBJ2-3; D not certain. Germline lookup yields CDR1 SGHTA and CDR2 FQGNSA. The CDR3 has 14 amino acids. Trimming cost V 5 bases and J 6 bases, with 15 bases left between them. The CDR3 coding sequence is TGTGCCAGCAGCCCCCCAAACCTCGGGGATACGCAGTATTTT. Translation gives CASSPPNLGDTQYF. The complete variable domain, with remaining parts taken from reference TRBV7-2 and TRBJ2-3, reads GAGVSQSPSNKVTEKGKDVELRCDPISGHTALYWYRQSLGQGLEFLIYFQGNSAPDKSGLPSDRFSAERTGGSVSTLTIQRTQQEDSAVYLCASSPPNLGDTQYFGPGTRLTVL.

This clone was seen a handful of times. The chain couples TRBV30 to TRBJ1-2; 9 bases are shared with TRBD1. Germline trimming cut 5 bases from V and 2 bases from J; bases unmatched to any gene: 6. The CDR3 covers 14 residues. Per germline, CDR1 GTSNPN and CDR2 SVGIG (reference sequence). The CDR3 region has the DNA TGTGCCTGGGTTGGACAGGGGCAGAACTATGGCTACACCTTC. This sequence encodes CAWVGQGQNYGYTF.

The V gene is TRBV6-5, the J gene TRBJ1-5, with D possibly being TRBD1 (5 bases). V lost 5 bases and J lost 0, with 11 bases in between. Per germline, CDR1 MNHEY and CDR2 SVGAGI. The length of the CDR3 is 15 residues. This CDR3 is CASSIQDTSNQPQHF. DNA for the CDR3: TGTGCCAGCAGTATCCAGGACACTAGCAATCAGCCCCAGCATTTT.

For the CDR3, the DNA is TGCGCCAGCAGCCATTTTTCCGGACAGGAAAGAAACACCATATATTTT. This gives the protein CASSHFSGQERNTIYF. This rearrangement joins TRBV4-3 to TRBJ1-3; 7 nucleotides align to TRBD1. This CDR3 has 16 amino acids. V shed 3 bases, J shed 5 bases, and the junction held 10 bases outside the gene matches. The germline V gene has CDR1 LGHNA and CDR2 YSLEER.

In its sample, this clone ranks as medium-sized. The V call is TRBV27, the J call TRBJ2-7, with 7 bases aligning to TRBD1. Trimming cost V 5 bases and J 0 bases; bases outside gene matches: 7. Germline V CDR1 and CDR2: MNHEY, SMNVEV (reference sequence). This CDR3 is 15 amino acids long. The CDR3 DNA sequence: TGTGCCAGCAGTCCCGGGACAGCCTTCTCCTACGAGCAGTACTTC. Translating gives CASSPGTAFSYEQYF.

This clone was counted between two and nine times. The rearrangement links TRBV7-9 to TRBJ1-6, with unresolved D. Deletions cut 3 bases from V and 7 bases from J, with 10 bases between. The CDR3 totals 14 residues. From germline, CDR1 is SEHNR and CDR2 FQNEAQ (reference sequence). The CDR3 DNA is TGTGCCAGCAGCTTCCCCCGAGAAAATTCACCCCTCCACTTT. It is translated as CASSFPRENSPLHF.

A few counts support this clone. V and J are TRBV28 and TRBJ2-6; D not certain. The CDR3 spans 17 residues. Germline V CDR1 and CDR2: MDHEN, SYDVKM. Trimming left V 5 bases short and J 0 bases short, with 14 bases between. The CDR3 here is CASSRSGYYSGANVLTF. The CDR3 DNA reads as TGTGCCAGCAGTCGGTCCGGGTACTACTCTGGGGCCAACGTCCTGACTTTC.

V is TRBV7-9 and J is TRBJ2-5, with D perhaps matching TRBD2 (5 bases). The last part of the DNA fits TRBJ2-7 better; the J call may be wrong. The CDR3 runs to 12 residues. Germline loops: CDR1 SEHNR, CDR2 FQNEAQ (reference sequence). The DNA for the CDR3 is TGTGCCAGCAGCCCGCGGGCCTACGAGCAGTACTTC. It specifies CASSPRAYEQYF.

The rearrangement joins TRBV5-1 to TRBJ2-2, with 9 bases matching TRBD1. The V segment lost 0 bases and the J segment 6 bases; nucleotides outside the gene matches: 9. The CDR3 is made up of 17 amino acids. From germline, CDR1 is SGHRS and CDR2 YFSETQ. The CDR3 DNA is TGCGCCAGCAGCTTGGGTGCGGGACAGGGTTTTTCCGGGGAGCTGTTTTTT. Translating it yields CASSLGAGQGFSGELFF.

The chain is built from TRBV6-5 and TRBJ1-5; 8 bases fit TRBD1. There are 15 residues in the CDR3. V lost 8 bases, J lost 4 bases, and 10 bases stayed unmatched. From germline, CDR1 is MNHEY and CDR2 SVGAGI. This chain's CDR3 is CASGRTGQRNQPQHF. The CDR3 DNA reads as TGTGCCAGCGGGAGGACAGGGCAGAGAAATCAGCCCCAGCATTTT.

V is TRBV28 and J is TRBJ2-7; D gene unclear. Germline CDR1 reads MDHEN; CDR2 reads SYDVKM. The CDR3 length is 14 residues. Deletions cut 5 bases from V and 1 base from J, with 12 bases between. Here the CDR3 DNA reads TGTGCCAGCAGTGTTAGCCTTGGGTCCTACGAGCAGTACTTC. It specifies CASSVSLGSYEQYF.

V is TRBV5-1 and J is TRBJ2-4; perhaps TRBD1 as D (6 bases). CDR1 is SGHRS and CDR2 is YFSETQ in the germline V gene. Trimming stripped 4 bases from V and 0 bases from J, with 17 bases between. CDR3 size: 17 residues. CDR3 DNA sequence: TGCGCCAGCAGCCTTCCGCCCCCCAGGGGAGCCAAAAACATTCAGTACTTC. Translation gives CASSLPPPRGAKNIQYF.

This chain joins TRBV18 and TRBJ1-1; TRBD1 matches 8 bases. The length of the CDR3 is 15 residues. Trimming cost V 3 bases and J 5 bases; bases outside gene matches: 8. The germline V gene has CDR1 KGHSH and CDR2 LQKENI. The CDR3 DNA reads as TGTGCCAGCTCACCCAGACAGGGGCCGTGGACTGAAGCTTTCTTT. It codes for CASSPRQGPWTEAFF.

To note about this clone: A read error may account for a junction end that differs from germline. The V and J genes are TRBV10-1 and TRBJ1-2, with D possibly TRBD1 on 5 matching bases. Germline V gives CDR1 WNHNN, CDR2 SYGVQD (reference sequence). This CDR3 has 13 residues. CDR3 coding DNA: TGTGCCACTTCAAAGAAAGGGGACTATGGCTACACCTTC. Encoded protein: CATSKKGDYGYTF.

This clone was counted at least ten times. This same CDR3 is encoded by further DNA sequences in the sample. The rearrangement uses TRBV6-1 and TRBJ1-1; no definite D call. CDR1 MNHNS and CDR2 SASEGT come from the germline V gene. V lost 5 bases and J 0 bases, leaving 13 bases between the germline ends. This CDR3 is 15 amino acids long. This chain's CDR3 is CASSPYRALNTEAFF. Here the CDR3 DNA reads TGTGCCAGCAGTCCCTACAGAGCTCTGAACACTGAAGCTTTCTTT.

The chain couples TRBV4-2 to TRBJ1-5, with D uncertain. The V and J ends lost 5 bases and 3 bases respectively, with 8 bases between them. The CDR3 length is 13 residues. Germline V gene sequence: CDR1 LGHNA, CDR2 YNFKEQ. CDR3 coding DNA: TGTGCCAGCAGCTTGGGTACCAATCAGCCCCAGCATTTT. This gives the protein CASSLGTNQPQHF.

This clone was recorded once. The rearrangement uses TRBV29-1 and TRBJ1-2; possibly TRBD1 for D (5 bases). The V and J ends lost 4 bases and 8 bases respectively, with 14 bases between them. The V gene's germline CDR1 is SQVTM and CDR2 ANQGSEA. The CDR3 has 12 amino acids. This CDR3 is CSVVVEGRGYTF. The CDR3 region has the DNA TGCAGCGTTGTAGTCGAGGGGAGGGGCTACACCTTC.

Many counts were recorded for this clone. The chain combines TRBV19 with TRBJ2-2, with TRBD1 matching 7 bases. V trimming: 4 bases; J trimming: 1 base; junction bases outside the gene matches: 6. This CDR3 spans 16 amino acids. CDR1 and CDR2 from the germline V gene are LNHDA and SQIVND (reference sequence). Written as DNA, the CDR3 is TGTGCCAGTAGTAACTGGACAGGAAGGAACACCGGGGAGCTGTTTTTT. Amino acid sequence: CASSNWTGRNTGELFF. Full variable domain (rest looked up from reference TRBV19 and TRBJ2-2): DGGITQSPKYLFRKEGQNVTLSCEQNLNHDAMYWYRQDPGQGLRLIYYSQIVNDFQKGDIAEGYSVSREKKESFPLTVTSAQKNPTAFYLCASSNWTGRNTGELFFGEGSRLTVL.

The rearrangement joins TRBV9 to TRBJ2-7; D is unclear. Germline CDR1 SGDLS, CDR2 YYNGEE. Trimming stripped 2 bases from V and 2 bases from J, with 11 bases between. The CDR3 spans 14 residues. The CDR3 sequence: CASSVGPSPYEQYF. CDR3 nucleotide sequence: TGTGCCAGCAGCGTCGGGCCGTCGCCCTACGAGCAGTACTTC.

This clone was observed many times. This chain connects TRBV5-1 to TRBJ2-1; D may be TRBD2 (6 bases). Per the germline V gene, CDR1 is SGHRS and CDR2 is YFSETQ. The CDR3 runs 14 residues. The V and J ends lost 1 base and 4 bases respectively, with 9 bases between them. CDR3 DNA sequence: TGCGCCAGCAGCTTGCTAGCGCGATACAATGAGCAGTTCTTC. The encoded protein is CASSLLARYNEQFF.

The chain uses TRBV30 and TRBJ2-5; D may be TRBD1 (6 bases). Judging by the DNA end, TRBJ2-7 fits better; the J call may be wrong. The germline CDR1 and CDR2 sequences are GTSNPN and SVGIG (reference sequence). The CDR3 is 15 amino acids. CDR3 sequence reads: CAWRVSGGYIYEQYF. The CDR3 DNA is TGTGCCTGGAGGGTGTCTGGGGGCTACATCTACGAGCAGTACTTC.